What follows is one TCR beta chain and its context. Its specific antigen is unknown. No much larger clonotype is one base removed from it; base qualities were not supplied. TCR beta CDR3 regions were amplified by multiplex PCR using the immunoSEQ immune profiling system, following the manufacturer's instructions. An Illumina NextSeq system was used to carry out the sequencing. Regarding the original processing steps: Sequence data were processed on the immunoSEQ Analyzer platform, and clonality was calculated as the square root of Simpson's index of productive rearrangements. Jensen-Shannon distance served as the measure of similarity in V and J usage, while OLGA was used to compute CDR3 generation probabilities. Shared CDR3 sequences were searched against the immuneACCESS database (August 2020) and VDJdb (December 2020). Held by TCRdb, this immuneACCESS table contains in-frame sequences only and omits some clones. Under half of the omission traces to an unresolved V gene where checked; the cause of the rest is unknown. From that table come the V and J calls and clone size; the DNA was used to work out D and trimming. This sample lists about 36,000 clones; nearly 85% were detected once. Around 1.5% of the sample is in the top ten clones.

This record comes from a study of monozygotic twins with cystic fibrosis (TCRdb year 2021). Turning to the overall study: Barcoded libraries were prepared with roughly 16 PCR cycles from three micrograms of fragmented DNA. The cohort included ten female and six male twin pairs, mostly children and adolescents, aged roughly 2.0 to 40 years with a median of roughly 10 years. To assess genetic influence on V and J gene usage, the study compared TCR beta repertoires within and across 16 monozygotic twin pairs with cystic fibrosis. Data for three of the twin pairs had previously been reported in another context. On the day of blood sampling, twins were ranked among around 1,000 cohort participants for weight-for-height and for FEVPerc (FEV1 disease centile). Results the study describes overall, beyond this receptor: Simpson clonality was found to be generally low (median approximately 0.0086), suggesting a naive-dominated repertoire, although higher clonality was observed in the most severely affected patients. Only a small cohort was studied, and no association of shared CDR3 numbers with age, concordance or disease severity was found. V gene usage was most similar to the co-twin in 13 of 16 pairs, and J usage was most similar to the co-twin in 8 of 16 pairs, which suggests genetic constraints. Sharing of nucleotide-identical clonotypes was significantly greater within monozygotic CF twin pairs than between unrelated CF individuals (P = 0.000026, Mann-Whitney).

The CDR3 runs 15 amino acids, cysteine and phenylalanine included. The sequence is cut down to CDR3 DNA, 45 bases in frame from base 1. The germline V gene (reference sequence) sets CDR1 to SEHNR and CDR2 to FQNEAQ. Trimming removed 1 base from V and 4 bases from J; the gene matches leave 3 bases unexplained. The twin pairs came from the European Cystic Fibrosis Twin and Sibling Study Cohort, which recruited patients from 158 CF clinics across 14 European countries. Zygosity and CFTR genotype were confirmed in-house, and zygosity was tested by multiplex PCR of nine short tandem repeat loci. Peripheral blood was sampled from each twin, and clinical parameters were recorded on the day of blood sampling. Genomic DNA was isolated from peripheral blood cells with phenol/chloroform and kept in TE buffer at 4 degrees C.

Input material: blood. The receptor chain draws on TRBV7-9 and TRBJ1-2; 10 bases in the middle match TRBD1. The clonotype was recovered from a girl aged 2 to 9 with cystic fibrosis. CDR3 protein: CASSLVGQGVYGYTF. The sequenced DNA is TGTGCCAGCAGCTTAGTAGGACAGGGGGTCTATGGCTACACCTTC.